These 26 T cell receptor beta chains share one sample of origin, sequenced in a study of T cell repertoires in cytomegalovirus infection. In TCRdb, the reads were re-called with MiXCR into one record per CDR3 protein. The table lists some 700,000 distinct CDR3 sequences, around 35% of them singletons. No antigen has been assigned to these receptors. The sequences come from cultured PBMCs, collected from culture after CMV antigen stimulation. The receptors stem from a human donor in good health (CMV status not recorded). Some clones in this sample may be carry-over from other donors' samples.

The chain's CDR3 is CASSSRDQPSYEQYF. The DNA for the CDR3 is TGTGCCAGCAGCTCAAGGGACCAACCCTCCTACGAGCAGTACTTC. The V call is TRBV11-2, the J call TRBJ2-7; either TRBD1 or TRBD2 may fit D (5 bases each). This CDR3 has 15 residues. The germline V gene has CDR1 SGHAT and CDR2 FQNNGV. Between the trimmed V and J ends, which lost 4 bases and 0 bases, there was a span of 13 bases.

The chain joins TRBV7-6 to TRBJ2-1; 11 bases fit TRBD2. V lost 5 bases, J lost 10 bases, and 4 bases stayed unmatched. The CDR3 consists of 13 residues. Germline values: CDR1 SGHVS, CDR2 FNYEAQ. This CDR3 reads CASSLRTSGEQFF. CDR3 in DNA: TGTGCCAGCAGCCTACGGACTAGCGGGGAGCAGTTCTTC. The entire variable domain, with the rest obtained from reference TRBV7-6 and TRBJ2-1, is as follows: GAGVSQSPRYKVTKRGQDVALRCDPISGHVSLYWYRQALGQGPEFLTYFNYEAQQDKSGLPNDRFSAERPEGSISTLTIQRTEQRDSAMYRCASSLRTSGEQFFGPGTRLTVL.

J is TRBJ1-5 and V is TRBV28; D is undetermined. Germline values: CDR1 MDHEN, CDR2 SYDVKM. The ends were cut back, 6 bases at V and 5 bases at J, with 8 bases in the middle. The CDR3 extends over 12 amino acids. This CDR3 is CASSAIDQPQHF. In nucleotides, the CDR3 is TGTGCCAGCAGCGCCATCGATCAGCCCCAGCATTTT.

This chain joins TRBV6-2 or TRBV6-3 and TRBJ2-3; 9 bases align to TRBD1. The trim removed 6 bases at V and 6 bases at J, leaving 13 bases unmatched. Germline V CDR1 and CDR2: MNHEY, SVGEGT. The CDR3 length is 16 residues. The CDR3 bases are TGTGCCAGCAGAGACCCGGGACAGGGTTATCATGATACGCAGTATTTT. It encodes CASRDPGQGYHDTQYF.

The CDR3: CASIGPTEAFF. The DNA for the CDR3 is TGTGCCAGCATCGGGCCCACTGAAGCTTTCTTT. The chain has TRBV6-6 and TRBJ1-1; D unclear. Trimming left V 7 bases short and J 4 bases short, with 7 bases between. CDR1 is MNHNY and CDR2 is SVGAGI in the germline V gene (reference sequence). The CDR3 runs to 11 residues.

V gene TRBV5-4 combines with J gene TRBJ1-2; no clear D. Trimming cost V 0 bases and J 8 bases, with 11 bases left between them. The CDR3 extends over 13 amino acids. Germline V gene lookup returns CDR1 SGHNT and CDR2 YYREEE (reference sequence). The CDR3 sequence: CASSLGQPGGYTF. The CDR3 bases are TGTGCCAGCAGCTTGGGGCAGCCTGGGGGCTACACCTTC.

J is TRBJ2-3 and V is TRBV20-1, with D possibly matching TRBD1 (5 bases). V lost 0 bases to trimming and J lost 5 bases, with 12 bases between them. CDR1 is DFQATT and CDR2 is SNEGSKA in the germline V gene (reference sequence). The CDR3 runs 14 residues. The DNA of the CDR3 is TGCAGTGCTAGAGATGGGGCTGGGGTAGATACGCAGTATTTT. Translation: CSARDGAGVDTQYF.

The table lists this clonotype with a few counts. V usage is TRBV12-3 or TRBV12-4 and J usage is TRBJ2-1; 9 bases are a match to TRBD1. V lost 5 bases to trimming and J lost 12 bases; unmatched junction nucleotides: 11. The CDR3 has 14 amino acids. The CDR3 sequence: CASSGSGTGWGQFF. The CDR3, as DNA: TGTGCCAGCAGTGGGTCCGGGACAGGGTGGGGGCAGTTCTTC.

The V and J genes are TRBV5-1 and TRBJ1-5, with 8 bases lining up with TRBD1. CDR1 is SGHRS and CDR2 is YFSETQ in the germline V gene. With V trimmed by 2 bases and J by 1 base, 8 bases remained unmatched. This CDR3 contains 17 residues. CDR3 in DNA: TGCGCCAGCAGCTTAGGGCCCCGGACAGGGAGCAATCAGCCCCAGCATTTT. Translation: CASSLGPRTGSNQPQHF. The variable domain in full, with the rest retrieved from reference TRBV5-1 and TRBJ1-5, is KAGVTQTPRYLIKTRGQQVTLSCSPISGHRSVSWYQQTPGQGLQFLFEYFSETQRNKGNFPGRFSGRQFSNSRSEMNVSTLELGDSALYLCASSLGPRTGSNQPQHFGDGTRLSIL.

The V gene is TRBV20-1, the J gene TRBJ1-1; D is perhaps TRBD1 (6 bases). The CDR3 is 14 amino acids. V was clipped by 0 bases and J by 3 bases, with 11 bases between them. Germline V lookup: CDR1 DFQATT, CDR2 SNEGSKA (reference sequence). The CDR3 DNA is TGCAGTGCTAGAGAAGGGGGGGCGGACACTGAAGCTTTCTTT. It codes for CSAREGGADTEAFF.

In its sample, this clonotype was seen many times. This rearrangement joins TRBV7-2 to TRBJ2-6; tentative D call: TRBD1 (6 bases). The CDR3 has 14 residues. V was trimmed by 7 bases and J by 2 bases, leaving 9 bases between them. Germline V lookup: CDR1 SGHTA, CDR2 FQGNSA. The DNA of the CDR3 is TGTGCCAGCACCCGGGACACTGGGGCCAACGTCCTGACTTTC. Translating gives CASTRDTGANVLTF. The full variable domain, rest sourced from reference TRBV7-2 and TRBJ2-6, is GAGVSQSPSNKVTEKGKDVELRCDPISGHTALYWYRQSLGQGLEFLIYFQGNSAPDKSGLPSDRFSAERTGGSVSTLTIQRTQQEDSAVYLCASTRDTGANVLTFGAGSRLTVL.

This rearrangement joins TRBV25-1 to TRBJ2-4; possibly TRBD1 for D (5 bases). CDR1 and CDR2 from the germline V gene are MGHDK and SYGVNS. The CDR3 is made up of 13 amino acids. V shed 2 bases and J shed 9 bases, with 11 bases lying between them. CDR3 bases: TGTGCCAGCAGTGAAATAGGCAGGGCCATTCAGTACTTC. It is translated as CASSEIGRAIQYF.

J is TRBJ2-3 and V is TRBV19; possibly TRBD1 or TRBD2 for D (5 bases each). The CDR3 loop spans 15 amino acids. Germline loops: CDR1 LNHDA, CDR2 SQIVND (reference sequence). Trimming removed 5 bases from V and 2 bases from J, with 14 bases in between. CDR3 sequence reads: CASSLLGPVTDTQYF. CDR3 sequence (DNA): TGTGCCAGTAGTCTCCTGGGACCAGTCACAGATACGCAGTATTTT.

This clonotype has only a few counts. In DNA form, the CDR3 reads TGTGCCAGTAGTATTCCGGGGTTTACTGAGCAGTTCTTC. Translation gives CASSIPGFTEQFF. The gene calls are TRBV19 and TRBJ2-1; D possibly corresponds to TRBD2 (5 bases). CDR1 LNHDA and CDR2 SQIVND come from the germline V gene (reference sequence). V was trimmed by 3 bases and J by 9 bases, leaving 12 bases between them. The CDR3 contains 13 residues.

The rearrangement links TRBV2 to TRBJ2-7; TRBD2 matches 13 bases. J lost 4 bases, V lost 6 bases, and 3 bases had no gene match. There are 14 residues in the CDR3. From germline, CDR1 is SNHLY and CDR2 FYNNEI. CDR3 sequence reads: CASRRTSGGYEQYF. CDR3 DNA sequence: TGTGCCAGCAGGCGGACTAGCGGGGGATACGAGCAGTACTTC. Combining the CDR3 with reference TRBV2 and TRBJ2-7 gives the whole variable domain EPEVTQTPSHQVTQMGQEVILRCVPISNHLYFYWYRQILGQKVEFLVSFYNNEISEKSEIFDDQFSVERPDGSNFTLKIRSTKLEDSAMYFCASRRTSGGYEQYFGPGTRLTVT.

This clonotype was counted a few times. CDR3 sequence (DNA): TGTGCCAGCAGCCTTGGGCCCTTGGGGAGGAACAGTTACAATGAGCAGTTCTTC. It specifies CASSLGPLGRNSYNEQFF. This chain joins TRBV7-2 and TRBJ2-1; D perhaps matches TRBD2 (6 bases). The germline CDR1 and CDR2 sequences are SGHTA and FQGNSA. Trimming took off 5 bases at V and 4 bases at J, with 24 bases between the two ends. This CDR3 is built from 18 residues.

This chain links TRBV7-6 with TRBJ2-4; D is perhaps TRBD1 (5 bases). The V and J ends lost 1 base and 0 bases respectively, with 16 bases between them. Germline assignment: CDR1 SGHVS and CDR2 FNYEAQ. The CDR3 consists of 18 residues. CDR3 coding DNA: TGTGCCAGCAGCTTAGGCCCTACAGGAAGGGCAGCCAAAAACATTCAGTACTTC. Translation: CASSLGPTGRAAKNIQYF.

The chain carries TRBV5-4 and TRBJ2-1; D is unclear. The germline V and J ends were trimmed by 4 bases and 4 bases, with 12 bases remaining between them. The CDR3 is 14 residues long. Per germline, CDR1 SGHNT and CDR2 YYREEE (reference sequence). For the CDR3, the DNA is TGTGCCAGCAGCGCGTTGGGCAGGTACAATGAGCAGTTCTTC. This encodes CASSALGRYNEQFF.

This clonotype occurred a few times. V is TRBV7-6 and J is TRBJ2-1, with TRBD2 identical over 10 bases. The CDR3 covers 18 residues. Germline V gives CDR1 SGHVS, CDR2 FNYEAQ. Trimming removed 5 bases from V and 4 bases from J; junction bases left unmatched: 14. CDR3 amino acids: CASSPAVGLAGVYNEQFF. The CDR3 bases are TGTGCCAGCAGCCCGGCCGTGGGGCTAGCGGGAGTGTACAATGAGCAGTTCTTC.

This clonotype was detected only a few times. The gene calls are TRBV7-2 and TRBJ2-1; 12 bases fit TRBD2. CDR3 length equals 15 residues. CDR1 and CDR2 from the germline V gene are SGHTA and FQGNSA. Unmatched junction bases numbered 5, after V lost 2 bases and J lost 9 bases. Here the CDR3 DNA reads TGTGCCAGCAGCTTAAGGCTAGCGGGGGGGGGTGAGCAGTTCTTC. This codes for CASSLRLAGGGEQFF.

The rearrangement links TRBV6-5 to TRBJ2-7; 7 bases agree with TRBD1. Germline CDR1 is MNHEY and CDR2 is SVGAGI. The CDR3 length is 15 residues. J was trimmed by 4 bases and V by 6 bases; bases with no gene match: 12. The CDR3 bases are TGTGCCAGCAGCCCATACAGGGGAGCGTCTTACGAGCAGTACTTC. Its protein product is CASSPYRGASYEQYF.

This chain uses TRBV20-1 with TRBJ1-6; the D is unclear. Germline loops: CDR1 DFQATT, CDR2 SNEGSKA (reference sequence). This CDR3 is 15 amino acids long. With 1 base removed from V and 3 bases from J, the gap between germline ends came to 10 bases. CDR3 nucleotides: TGCAGTGCTAGAGCCCCCATCCTCTATAATTCACCCCTCCACTTT. Protein sequence: CSARAPILYNSPLHF.

The rearrangement joins TRBV12-3 or TRBV12-4 to TRBJ2-5; the D gene could be TRBD1 or TRBD2 (6 bases each). Trimming cost V 6 bases and J 5 bases, with 13 bases left between them. There are 13 residues in the CDR3. The CDR3 sequence: CASRRGAPETQYF. The CDR3 DNA reads as TGTGCCAGCAGGAGGGGGGCCCCGGAGACCCAGTACTTC.

V usage is TRBV14 and J usage is TRBJ1-1; the D is unclear. This CDR3 is built from 14 residues. Between the trimmed V and J ends, which lost 4 bases and 4 bases, there was a span of 13 bases. Per the germline V gene, CDR1 is SGHDN and CDR2 is FVKESK. The CDR3 nucleotides are TGTGCCAGCAGCCGAGATAGGGATCTCACTGAAGCTTTCTTT. Its translation: CASSRDRDLTEAFF.

The rearrangement links TRBV6-2 or TRBV6-3 to TRBJ2-5, with 9 nucleotides matching TRBD1. Germline assignment: CDR1 MNHEY and CDR2 SVGEGT. Trimming cost V 4 bases and J 5 bases; bases outside gene matches: 11. This CDR3 contains 16 residues. CDR3 in DNA: TGTGCCAGCAGTTCTATCCGGGACAGGGTAAGGGAGACCCAGTACTTC. Translated, it gives CASSSIRDRVRETQYF.

This clonotype was observed a handful of times. V usage is TRBV12-3 or TRBV12-4 and J usage is TRBJ1-3, with D perhaps matching TRBD1 (6 bases). This CDR3 region has 11 residues. Trimming cost V 10 bases and J 9 bases, with 13 bases left between them. CDR3 DNA sequence: TGTGCCACCAGGGGCGGTGGCACCATATATTTT. Protein product: CATRGGGTIYF.